The present TCR beta chain was sequenced within a study of blood T cell repertoires in COVID-19. Study information: In each case, the material was cDNA or gDNA derived from T cells, B-cell-depleted T cells, or PBMCs.

The authors' processing: Reference gene primer amplification yielded estimated nucleated cell counts. Produced via immunoSEQ multiplex PCR; TCRdb's table is partial and in-frame only. V and J calls and clone size are copied from that table; D and trimming were computed from the DNA. The sample includes roughly 400,000 clones, over 75% of them seen just once. Those enrolled in Seattle joined during active infection and were followed longitudinally afterward. Unmatched junction bases numbered 7, after V lost 5 bases and J lost 10 bases. Germline V gives CDR1 MNHEY, CDR2 SVGAGI. The CDR3 is 13 residues long.

Sequences were obtained from peripheral blood. This sequence was found in a woman aged 55-69 years with COVID-19, enrolled during active disease. This chain joins TRBV6-5 and TRBJ2-1, with TRBD1 matching 8 bases. This chain's CDR3 is CASSIPGGVEQFF. DNA for the CDR3: TGTGCCAGCAGTATTCCAGGGGGCGTAGAGCAGTTCTTC.